This TCR beta chain appears in the sequencing data of a study of blood T cell repertoires in COVID-19. TCRdb keeps only in-frame clones here, not all; method: immunoSEQ multiplex PCR. The sample has 200,000 to 250,000 clones; about nine tenths are singletons. This receptor was obtained from a middle-aged man with COVID-19, enrolled during active disease. The sample was peripheral blood.

The CDR3 is CASRRPGGTEAFF. Written as DNA, the CDR3 is TGTGCCAGCAGAAGACCAGGGGGCACTGAAGCTTTCTTT. This rearrangement joins TRBV5-5 to TRBJ1-1; 7 bases are a match to TRBD1. The CDR3 extends over 13 amino acids. CDR1 and CDR2 from the germline V gene are SGHKS and YYEKEE (reference sequence). The V and J ends lost 5 bases and 4 bases, in that order; junction bases with no gene match: 5.